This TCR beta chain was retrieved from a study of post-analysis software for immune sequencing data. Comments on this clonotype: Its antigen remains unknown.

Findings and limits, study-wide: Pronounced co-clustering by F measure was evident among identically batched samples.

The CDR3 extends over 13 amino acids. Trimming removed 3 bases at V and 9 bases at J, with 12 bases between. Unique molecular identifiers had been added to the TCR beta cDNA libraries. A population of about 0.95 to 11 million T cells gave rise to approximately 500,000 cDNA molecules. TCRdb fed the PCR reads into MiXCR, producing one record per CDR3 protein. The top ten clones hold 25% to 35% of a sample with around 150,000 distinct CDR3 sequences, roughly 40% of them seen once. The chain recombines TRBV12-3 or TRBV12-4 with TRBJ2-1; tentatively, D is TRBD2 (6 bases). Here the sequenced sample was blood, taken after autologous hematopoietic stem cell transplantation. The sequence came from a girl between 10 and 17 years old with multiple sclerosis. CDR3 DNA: TGTGCCAGCAGTTTTAGGCGGGATAGTGAGCAGTTCTTC. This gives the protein CASSFRRDSEQFF.